Here is one T cell receptor beta chain with its context. Repertoires were generated with immunoSEQ multiplex PCR, while TCRdb's copy carries only in-frame clones and drops some. The sample lists approximately 85,000 clones, roughly nine tenths occurring once. V gave up 0 bases and J gave up 4 bases; unmatched junction bases: 8. Germline-derived CDR1 and CDR2 are LGHNA and YNFKEQ. The CDR3 runs 17 residues. This record belongs to a study of control samples from healthy donors and cancer patients. V is TRBV4-2 and J is TRBJ2-3, with TRBD2 matching 9 bases. Sequenced material: blood. This clonotype originated in a woman in her sixties in good health. The CDR3 nucleotides read TGTGCCAGCAGCCAAGATCAGGGGCGGGGGGGTGCAGATACGCAGTATTTT. Amino acids: CASSQDQGRGGADTQYF.